The next 16 T cell receptor beta chains were all read from a single sample in a study of tumor and adjacent non-tumor tissue in lung cancer. The library came from three nested PCR rounds adapted from ARM-PCR protocols. Using its own MiXCR run on the multiplex PCR reads, TCRdb lists one record per CDR3 protein. The sample includes fewer than 120,000 distinct CDR3 sequences, approximately 80% of them seen just once. No cell sorting was done before RNA was extracted from the tissue. Sequenced material: lung tumor tissue. These receptors were taken from a man aged 65 to 79 with non-small cell lung cancer.

V usage is TRBV12-5 and J usage is TRBJ1-5; D is tentatively TRBD1 or TRBD2 (5 bases each). The J call may be mistaken, given a closer DNA end match to TRBJ2-3. Germline CDR1 and CDR2: LGHNT and FRNRAP. This CDR3 is built from 18 residues. The CDR3 nucleotides are TGTGCTAGTGGTTCGGTCTTATCGGGACCCACGGACGATCAGCCCCAGTATTTT. This sequence encodes CASGSVLSGPTDDQPQYF.

Comments on this clonotype: This is likely a read error, given that the CDR3 carries no conserved phenylalanine or tryptophan at its end. The rearrangement joins TRBV29-1 to TRBJ1-1; 8 bases align to TRBD1. This CDR3 spans 14 amino acids. Looked up from germline, CDR1 is SQVTM and CDR2 is ANQGSEA. In nucleotides, the CDR3 is TGCATCATCTTCGGACAGGGAACTAAAACTGAAGCTTTCTGT. Its protein product is CIIFGQGTKTEAFC.

Worth noting for this clonotype: A much larger clone lies one base from this, so it may be a read error. The chain uses TRBV4-2 and TRBJ2-7; D is ambiguous. Trimming took off 4 bases at V and 3 bases at J, with 7 bases between the two ends. Per the germline V gene, CDR1 is LGHNA and CDR2 is YNFKEQ. The CDR3 totals 12 residues. The CDR3 nucleotides read TGTGCCAGCAGCCGGGTGGACTACGAGCAGTACTTC. This encodes CASSRVDYEQYF.

About this clonotype itself: This clone may be a read error of a much larger clone one base away. The chain has TRBV7-9 and TRBJ2-5; D is possibly TRBD1 (5 bases). Germline CDR1 is SEHNR and CDR2 is FQNEAQ (reference sequence). The CDR3 spans 16 residues. CDR3 residues: CASNLEGVRPEETQYF. CDR3 bases: TGTGCCAGCAACTTAGAAGGGGTCCGGCCGGAAGAGACCCAGTACTTC.

In regard to this clonotype: Sequence at one end of the junction differs from germline and may be a read error. The chain joins TRBV10-1 to TRBJ2-1; D is ambiguous. The CDR3 covers 15 residues. Per the germline V gene, CDR1 is WNHNN and CDR2 is SYGVQD (reference sequence). The CDR3 loop reads CASSGAESSHNEQFF. The CDR3 nucleotides are TGCGCCAGCAGTGGAGCCGAATCCTCCCACAATGAGCAGTTCTTC.

Points on this clonotype: A much larger clonotype is one base distant, so this may be a read error. V is TRBV20-1 and J is TRBJ2-5, with a tentative D call TRBD2 (6 bases). The V gene lost 0 bases and the J gene lost 2 bases, with 10 bases spanning the gap. The germline CDR1 and CDR2 sequences are DFQATT and SNEGSKA (reference sequence). The CDR3 contains 14 residues. This chain's CDR3 is CSARETGEQETQYF. DNA of the CDR3: TGCAGTGCTAGAGAGACGGGAGAGCAAGAGACCCAGTACTTC.

This clonotype was observed a single time. Lacking the conserved final phenylalanine or tryptophan, this CDR3 likely reflects a read error. The rearrangement joins TRBV29-1 to TRBJ1-1, with 8 bases fitting TRBD1. CDR3 size: 14 residues. Germline V CDR1 and CDR2: SQVTM, ANQGSEA. The CDR3 here is CSVFGQGTNTEAFY. The CDR3 DNA reads TGCAGCGTCTTCGGACAGGGAACTAACACCGAAGCTTTCTAT.

For this clonotype: A junction end diverges from the germline sequence, so it may reflect a read error. The rearrangement uses TRBV11-1 and TRBJ2-5; perhaps TRBD1 as D (6 bases). This CDR3 has 13 residues. The germline gives CDR1 SGHAT, CDR2 FQDESV (reference sequence). The DNA for the CDR3 is TGTGCCAGCTGCTTAGGACGGACAGAGATCCAGTACTTC. Translated: CASCLGRTEIQYF. Full variable domain (outside the CDR3, taken from reference TRBV11-1 and TRBJ2-5): EAEVAQSPRYKITEKSQAVAFWCDPISGHATLYWYRQILGQGPELLVQFQDESVVDDSQLPKDRFSAERLKGVDSTLKIQPAELGDSAMYLCASCLGRTEIQYFGPGTRLLVL.

This clonotype turned up a few times. Germline and junction disagree at one end, which may indicate a read error. V usage is TRBV12-3 or TRBV12-4 and J usage is TRBJ2-2; D might be TRBD1 (5 bases). The CDR3 has 12 amino acids. The CDR3 DNA reads as TGTGCCATCAGTTTAGGGGCAGGGGAGCTGTTTTTT. It specifies CAISLGAGELFF.

This clonotype was counted once. The chain couples TRBV11-2 to TRBJ2-7; maybe TRBD2 (5 bases). V lost 7 bases and J lost 6, with 16 bases in between. This CDR3 has 13 residues. CDR1 is SGHAT, CDR2 FQNNGV, per germline. The CDR3 reads CASNQWTEREQYV. The CDR3 DNA sequence: TGTGCCAGCAACCAATGGACTGAGCGCGAGCAGTACGTC.

About this clonotype: Relative to the germline gene, one junction end is altered; a read error may explain this. The genes are TRBV29-1 and TRBJ1-4; no clear D. Germline CDR1 reads SQVTM; CDR2 reads ANQGSEA. CDR3 size: 11 residues. The CDR3 bases are TGCAGCGGCACGGAAGATGAAAAACTGCTTTTT. Translated: CSGTEDEKLLF. The whole variable domain, remainder taken from reference TRBV29-1 and TRBJ1-4, is SAVISQKPSRDICQRGTSLTIQCQVDSQVTMMFWYRQQPGQSLTLIATANQGSEATYESGFVIDKFPISRPNLTFSTLTVSNMSPEDSSIYLCSGTEDEKLLFGSGTQLSVL.

A few counts support this clonotype. One end of the junction varies from germline; a read error may be responsible. This sequence joins TRBV29-1 and TRBJ1-1; unclear D gene. The CDR3 loop spans 14 amino acids. Germline V gene lookup returns CDR1 SQVTM and CDR2 ANQGSEA. The CDR3 reads CSVFGRGTKTEAFF. The CDR3 region has the DNA TGTAGCGTATTCGGACGGGGAACTAAAACTGAAGCTTTCTTT.

Regarding this clonotype: It is likely a read error, because the conserved phenylalanine at the end of the CDR3 is missing. The chain has TRBV11-3 and TRBJ2-1; 12 bases are shared with TRBD2. Germline V gene sequence: CDR1 SGHNT, CDR2 YENEEA. V shed 5 bases, J shed 5 bases, and the junction held 10 bases outside the gene matches. The CDR3 is made up of 17 amino acids. The CDR3 nucleotides read TGTGCCAGCAGCCTCCTAGAGACTAGCGGGGGCCACAATGAGCAGTTCATC. Protein product: CASSLLETSGGHNEQFI.

Of note for this clonotype: Relative to the germline gene, one junction end is altered; a read error may explain this. The chain couples TRBV14 to TRBJ2-7; tentatively, D is TRBD2 (6 bases). Germline loops: CDR1 SGHDN, CDR2 FVKESK. The CDR3 runs 16 residues. The CDR3: CVSCQRDGRISYEQCF. The CDR3 bases are TGTGTCAGCTGCCAACGTGACGGGAGAATCTCCTACGAGCAGTGCTTC. Drawing the rest from reference TRBV14 and TRBJ2-7, the complete variable domain is EAGVTQFPSHSVIEKGQTVTLRCDPISGHDNLYWYRRVMGKEIKFLLHFVKESKQDESGMPNNRFLAERTGGTYSTLKVQPAELEDSGVYFCVSCQRDGRISYEQCFGPGTRLTVT.

With respect to this clonotype: The junction does not match germline at one end; this may be a read error. The rearrangement links TRBV11-3 to TRBJ2-3; possible D gene TRBD2, 5 bases. Germline CDR1 SGHNT, CDR2 YENEEA. CDR3 size: 15 residues. The CDR3 region is CASTRREVGTDRQYF. As DNA, the CDR3 is TGTGCAAGCACCCGTCGGGAAGTAGGCACAGATAGGCAGTATTTT.

As for this clonotype: One end of the junction varies from germline; a read error may be responsible. The rearrangement uses TRBV11-3 and TRBJ2-1, with D possibly being TRBD1 (6 bases). Germline V CDR1 and CDR2: SGHNT, YENEEA. CDR3 length: 16 residues. The CDR3 loop is CVSSLDPMGSRGEQFF. CDR3 nucleotides: TGTGTCAGCAGCTTAGATCCCATGGGGAGCAGGGGTGAGCAGTTCTTC. The variable domain in full, completed from reference TRBV11-3 and TRBJ2-1, reads EAGVVQSPRYKIIEKKQPVAFWCNPISGHNTLYWYLQNLGQGPELLIRYENEEAVDDSQLPKDRFSAERLKGVDSTLKIQPAELGDSAVYLCVSSLDPMGSRGEQFFGPGTRLTVL.